This T cell receptor (beta chain) came from a study of OX40 agonist ivuxolimab in advanced cancers. At the level of the study: The dose of intravenous ivuxolimab that patients received every 2 weeks ranged from 0.01 to 10 mg/kg. Age averaged around 59 years (range roughly 20 to 90), and approximately 80% were male. Partial responses, seen in three patients, involved one hepatocellular carcinoma and two cutaneous melanomas.

Measured with immunoSEQ multiplex PCR; TCRdb has only the in-frame clones, and not every one. The sample shows 55,000 to 80,000 clones, about 88% of them seen only once. The germline gives CDR1 LGHNA, CDR2 YNFKEQ. The CDR3 extends over 16 amino acids. The ends lost 4 bases at V and 2 bases at J; junction bases unmatched: 5. The specimen was CD4+ or CD8+ T cells sorted from blood, collected in a trial of the OX40 agonist ivuxolimab. The receptor was derived from an adult with an advanced solid tumor such as melanoma, head and neck, liver or kidney cancer. The chain carries TRBV4-2 and TRBJ2-3, with 11 bases fitting TRBD2. The CDR3 spells CASSRGLADFTDTQYF. The CDR3 DNA reads TGTGCCAGCAGCCGGGGACTAGCGGACTTCACAGATACGCAGTATTTT.